These T cell receptor beta chains were read from a single sample in a study of blood T cell repertoires in COVID-19. Sequencing used immunoSEQ multiplex PCR; TCRdb keeps in-frame clones, though not all of them. The data hold around 78,000 clones, with roughly 87% observed a single time. Input material: peripheral blood. The receptors come from a human donor in a cohort sampled during active COVID-19. Each CDR3 is given with its conserved first and last residue. The order of the fields is J gene, D gene, V gene, clone size, CDR3 protein, CDR3 DNA. D genes are given only for firm matches. A clone size is listed for some rows: how often the clone was seen (once, few, many), or a class if it is expanded.

TRBJ1-4 | TRBD1 | TRBV14 | . | CASSSGDRDKLFF | TGTGCCAGCAGCTCCGGAGACAGGGACAAACTGTTTTTT
TRBJ2-6 | TRBD2 | TRBV7-9 | . | CASSLGSGGDFSGANVLTF | TGTGCCAGCAGCTTAGGAAGCGGGGGTGACTTCTCTGGGGCCAACGTCCTGACTTTC
TRBJ2-1 | TRBD1 | TRBV18 | . | CASSPPQGLYNEQFF | TGTGCCAGCTCACCACCACAGGGGTTATACAATGAGCAGTTCTTC
TRBJ1-2 | TRBD1 | TRBV7-9 | . | CASSLPYIRKGASGYTF | TGTGCCAGCAGCTTACCTTATATTCGTAAGGGGGCAAGTGGCTACACCTTC
TRBJ2-3 | TRBD1 | TRBV7-6 | . | CASSPWTGYTDTQYF | TGTGCCAGCAGCCCGTGGACAGGGTACACAGATACGCAGTATTTT
TRBJ2-3 | TRBD2 | TRBV4-1 | few | CASSRLAGGPGDTQYF | TGCGCCAGCAGTCGACTAGCGGGGGGGCCCGGAGATACGCAGTATTTT
TRBJ2-5 | . | TRBV6-5 | . | CASRSSGGQETQYF | TGTGCCAGCAGGTCGTCCGGAGGGCAAGAGACCCAGTACTTC
TRBJ2-1 | TRBD2 | TRBV7-9 | . | CASSRGIAGEQDEQFF | TGTGCCAGCAGCCGAGGCATAGCGGGGGAGCAGGATGAGCAGTTCTTC
TRBJ1-2 | . | TRBV29-1 | . | CSVESSGARSGF | TGCAGCGTTGAAAGTTCCGGGGCGCGTAGCGGCTTC
TRBJ1-6 | . | TRBV9 | . | CASSVADTNSPLHF | TGTGCCAGCAGCGTAGCGGACACTAATTCACCCCTCCACTTT
TRBJ2-4 | . | TRBV13 | few | CASSLDGNIQYF | TGTGCCAGCAGCTTAGACGGAAACATTCAGTACTTC
TRBJ2-5 | TRBD2 | TRBV5-1 | . | CASSAGGGVVRTQYF | TGCGCCAGCAGCGCGGGCGGGGGGGTAGTAAGGACCCAGTACTTC
TRBJ2-7 | TRBD1 | TRBV4-2 | once | CASSQDWGQGAEEQYF | TGTGCCAGCAGCCAAGATTGGGGACAGGGGGCGGAAGAGCAGTACTTC
TRBJ1-2 | . | TRBV6-6 | . | CATHEAYGYTF | TGTGCCACCCACGAGGCCTATGGCTACACCTTC
TRBJ1-1 | . | TRBV15 | . | CATSRDLGVGTEAFF | TGTGCCACCAGCAGAGATCTAGGGGTTGGCACTGAAGCTTTCTTT
TRBJ1-5 | TRBD1 | TRBV15 | . | CATSRAGGSSNQPQHF | TGTGCCACCAGCAGAGCAGGGGGTTCTAGCAATCAGCCCCAGCATTTT
TRBJ1-1 | TRBD1 | TRBV2 | . | CASRRQGGMAEAFF | TGTGCCAGCAGGAGACAGGGGGGAATGGCTGAAGCTTTCTTT
TRBJ2-7 | TRBD2 | TRBV30 | . | CAWSWGGSGYEQYF | TGTGCCTGGAGTTGGGGGGGTTCAGGGTACGAGCAGTACTTC
TRBJ1-2 | . | TRBV18 | few | CASSLGGATAPNF | TGTGCCAGCTCCCTTGGGGGCGCGACAGCCCCCAACTTC
TRBJ1-6 | . | TRBV30 | few | CAWSFGNLNSPLHF | TGTGCCTGGAGTTTCGGGAATCTCAATTCACCCCTCCACTTT
TRBJ1-2 | . | TRBV7-2 | . | CASSFQQGYYGYTF | TGTGCCAGCAGCTTCCAACAGGGTTACTATGGCTACACCTTC
TRBJ2-3 | . | TRBV9 | . | CASSVVNTDTQYF | TGTGCCAGCAGCGTAGTTAACACAGATACGCAGTATTTT
TRBJ1-2 | TRBD1 | TRBV30 | once | CASSQGGDYGYTF | TGTGCCTCGTCACAGGGGGGGGACTATGGCTACACCTTC
TRBJ2-2 | . | TRBV5-4 | . | CASSLDPLETGELFF | TGTGCCAGCAGCTTGGATCCCCTCGAGACCGGGGAGCTGTTTTTT
TRBJ2-3 | TRBD1 | TRBV5-1 | . | CASSLSGTGGQHTQYF | TGCGCCAGCAGCTTATCCGGGACAGGGGGCCAACATACGCAGTATTTT
TRBJ2-7 | . | TRBV12-3/TRBV12-4 | . | CASSSWYSEQYF | TGTGCCAGCAGTTCCTGGTACAGCGAGCAGTACTTC
TRBJ1-3 | . | TRBV7-6 | . | CASSSDGHPGNTIYF | TGTGCCAGCAGCTCGGACGGACATCCTGGAAACACCATATATTTT
TRBJ1-4 | TRBD1 | TRBV5-4 | . | CASSESTGWREKLFF | TGTGCCAGCAGCGAGTCGACAGGGTGGCGCGAAAAACTGTTTTTT
TRBJ1-5 | . | TRBV4-3 | . | CASSQDFGGQGQPQHF | TGCGCCAGCAGCCAAGATTTCGGGGGGCAAGGTCAGCCCCAGCATTTT
TRBJ2-7 | . | TRBV30 | . | CAWTVGYEQYF | TGTGCCTGGACGGTCGGCTACGAGCAGTACTTC
TRBJ2-1 | . | TRBV7-6 | . | CASSPPPTRSGILEQFF | TGTGCCAGCAGCCCCCCTCCGACTAGATCTGGAATTCTTGAGCAGTTCTTC
TRBJ2-1 | TRBD1 | TRBV10-3 | once | CAINDRGNEQFF | TGTGCCATCAATGACAGGGGAAATGAGCAGTTCTTC
TRBJ1-5 | TRBD1 | TRBV6-5 | . | CASRGDSSNQPQHF | TGTGCCAGCAGAGGGGACAGTAGCAATCAGCCCCAGCATTTT
TRBJ1-1 | TRBD1 | TRBV5-1 | . | CASSLTGATEAFF | TGCGCCAGCAGCTTGACAGGGGCCACTGAAGCTTTCTTT
TRBJ2-2 | . | TRBV27 | once | CASRATGYTGELFF | TGTGCCAGCAGGGCGACAGGCTACACCGGGGAGCTGTTTTTT
TRBJ2-7 | . | TRBV4-2 | . | CASSQRKGLWGSYEQYF | TGTGCCAGCAGCCAAAGAAAAGGACTATGGGGCTCCTACGAGCAGTACTTC
TRBJ2-4 | TRBD2 | TRBV7-8 | few | CASSLAVLGGGADIQYF | TGTGCCAGCAGCTTAGCGGTTTTGGGCGGGGGGGCTGACATTCAGTACTTC
TRBJ2-5 | . | TRBV5-1 | . | CASSLDSPPVQYF | TGCGCCAGCAGCCTGGACTCCCCCCCGGTCCAGTACTTC
TRBJ1-1 | . | TRBV18 | . | CASSPPGGGVNTEAFF | TGTGCCAGCTCACCACCCGGCGGAGGGGTCAACACTGAAGCTTTCTTT
TRBJ2-7 | TRBD1 | TRBV19 | . | CASSQGEFYEQYF | TGTGCCAGTAGTCAGGGGGAATTCTACGAGCAGTACTTC
TRBJ1-1 | TRBD1 | TRBV12-3/TRBV12-4 | . | CASGRQGEAFF | TGTGCCAGCGGCCGACAGGGAGAAGCTTTCTTT
TRBJ1-3 | TRBD1 | TRBV10-3 | once | CATMTGYPGNTIYF | TGTGCCACAATGACAGGGTACCCTGGAAACACCATATATTTT
TRBJ2-3 | TRBD2 | TRBV7-8 | . | CASNSGGARDTQYF | TGTGCCAGCAACAGCGGGGGGGCCAGAGATACGCAGTATTTT
TRBJ1-3 | . | TRBV6-5 | . | CASSYSAVSGNTIYF | TGTGCCAGCAGTTACTCGGCGGTCTCTGGAAACACCATATATTTT
TRBJ1-2 | . | TRBV5-1 | . | CASSLEGLYGYTF | TGCGCCAGCAGCTTGGAGGGGCTCTATGGCTACACCTTC
TRBJ1-2 | . | TRBV15 | . | CATSGHRADGYGYTF | TGTGCCACCAGCGGCCACAGGGCTGATGGCTATGGCTACACCTTC
TRBJ2-3 | . | TRBV28 | . | CASSLPQTVLPQYF | TGTGCCAGCAGCTTGCCTCAGACAGTCCTTCCGCAGTATTTT
TRBJ1-6 | . | TRBV4-1 | few | CASSQDRGFGNSPLHF | TGCGCCAGCAGCCAAGATCGCGGTTTTGGAAATTCACCCCTCCACTTT
TRBJ1-1 | TRBD1 | TRBV30 | once | CAFQTGGAGTEAFF | TGTGCCTTCCAGACAGGGGGCGCGGGCACTGAAGCTTTCTTT
TRBJ2-1 | . | TRBV11-2 | few | CASSSDRGVPFF | TGTGCCAGCAGCTCCGACCGCGGGGTTCCGTTCTTC
TRBJ1-2 | . | TRBV6-6 | . | CASSTGDAAADYGYTF | TGTGCCAGCAGTACGGGGGACGCCGCCGCTGACTATGGCTACACCTTC